Sequencing of this T cell receptor beta chain was carried out in a study of blood T cell repertoires in COVID-19. Study as a whole: The United States, Italy and Spain were the sources of the acute and convalescent COVID-19 samples.

This CDR3 region has 13 residues. The germline V and J ends were trimmed by 0 bases and 6 bases, with 9 bases remaining between them. The V gene's germline CDR1 is MGHRA and CDR2 YSYEKL. Some clones are missing from TCRdb's copy, which holds only in-frame ones; the method was immunoSEQ multiplex PCR. The data contain tens of thousands of clones, around 67% of them seen just once; the ten biggest clones take up approximately 4.1%. Source material: peripheral blood. This clonotype originated in a man between 65 and 85 years old with COVID-19, enrolled during active disease. The chain uses TRBV4-1 and TRBJ2-7; the D is unclear. CDR3 coding DNA: TGCGCCAGCAGCCAAGATCGGGTAGGCGAGCAGTACTTC. Protein product: CASSQDRVGEQYF.